These 14 T cell receptor beta chains came from one sample sequenced in a study of neurological immune-mediated disorders. Each CDR3 protein is one row after TCRdb ran MiXCR on the 5' RACE reads. Of about 60,000 distinct CDR3 sequences listed, around 4.2% are singletons. The sequenced material came from PBMCs. These receptors were obtained from a man in his fifties with multiple sclerosis.

This clonotype was observed a few times. Possible read error: a much larger clone is one base away. The chain combines TRBV3-1 with TRBJ1-5, with D perhaps matching TRBD1 (5 bases). V was clipped by 3 bases and J by 1 base, with 10 bases between them. CDR3 length: 15 residues. CDR1 and CDR2 (germline): LGHDT, YNNKEL (reference sequence). CDR3 sequence (DNA): TGTGCCAGCAGCCAGAGGGGAGGGAGCAATCAGCCCCAGCATTTT. It codes for CASSQRGGSNQPQHF.

This clonotype was counted many times. This chain joins TRBV19 and TRBJ2-1, with 7 bases matching TRBD1. V was clipped by 4 bases and J by 9 bases; unmatched bases: 6. The CDR3 runs to 13 residues. The germline V gene has CDR1 LNHDA and CDR2 SQIVND (reference sequence). The CDR3 region is CASSKSGGAEQFF. Here the CDR3 DNA reads TGTGCCAGTAGTAAGTCAGGGGGAGCTGAGCAGTTCTTC.

A few counts support this clonotype. The chain is built from TRBV7-8 and TRBJ2-2; no reliable D call. The CDR3 length is 12 residues. Trimming removed 0 bases from V and 5 bases from J, with 1 base in between. Germline assignment: CDR1 SGHVS and CDR2 FQNEAQ. The CDR3 sequence: CASSLATGELFF. CDR3 bases: TGTGCCAGCAGCTTAGCAACCGGGGAGCTGTTTTTT.

This clonotype has ten or more counts. The rearrangement links TRBV20-1 to TRBJ1-2; the D gene is possibly TRBD1 (5 bases). Trimming removed 6 bases from V and 12 bases from J, with 17 bases in between. Germline lookup yields CDR1 DFQATT and CDR2 SNEGSKA (reference sequence). This CDR3 region has 11 residues. CDR3 bases: TGCAGTGCATCTGTCCGGGACTCCAACACCTTC. Its protein product is CSASVRDSNTF.

This clonotype was seen at least ten times. The chain links TRBV5-1 to TRBJ2-1; 10 nucleotides line up with TRBD2. The CDR3 runs 16 residues. Trimming cost V 3 bases and J 10 bases; bases outside gene matches: 13. Germline loops: CDR1 SGHRS, CDR2 YFSETQ. The CDR3 sequence is CASSSDVLAGEFEQFF. CDR3 bases: TGCGCCAGCAGCTCCGACGTCCTAGCGGGAGAGTTCGAGCAGTTCTTC.

The rearrangement joins TRBV5-6 to TRBJ2-7; 11 bases match TRBD2. V lost 5 bases to trimming and J lost 3 bases; unmatched junction nucleotides: 7. Looked up from germline, CDR1 is SGHDT and CDR2 is YYEEEE. The CDR3 contains 15 residues. As DNA, the CDR3 is TGTGCCAGCAGGAAACGACTAGCGGGATACTACGAGCAGTACTTC. This encodes CASRKRLAGYYEQYF.

This clonotype was recorded many times. This CDR3 reads CASSQEVMNTEAFF. DNA for the CDR3: TGTGCCAGCAGCCAGGAGGTAATGAACACTGAAGCTTTCTTT. The V and J genes are TRBV3-1 and TRBJ1-1; D unclear. The CDR3 loop spans 14 amino acids. Germline CDR1 reads LGHDT; CDR2 reads YNNKEL (reference sequence). V was pared by 3 bases and J by 0 bases, with 8 bases between. The full variable domain, its missing parts supplied by reference TRBV3-1 and TRBJ1-1, is DTAVSQTPKYLVTQMGNDKSIKCEQNLGHDTMYWYKQDSKKFLKIMFSYNNKELIINETVPNRFSPKSPDKAHLNLHINSLELGDSAVYFCASSQEVMNTEAFFGQGTRLTVV.

In its sample, this clonotype was seen many times. The J gene is TRBJ2-7, the V gene TRBV5-1, with D tentatively TRBD1 (5 bases). Deletions cut 2 bases from V and 3 bases from J, with 12 bases between. The length of the CDR3 is 14 residues. Germline V CDR1 and CDR2: SGHRS, YFSETQ. The CDR3 DNA sequence: TGCGCCAGCAGCTTACAAGATAGGGGCTACGAGCAGTACTTC. Encoded protein: CASSLQDRGYEQYF. The complete variable domain, with remaining parts taken from reference TRBV5-1 and TRBJ2-7, reads KAGVTQTPRYLIKTRGQQVTLSCSPISGHRSVSWYQQTPGQGLQFLFEYFSETQRNKGNFPGRFSGRQFSNSRSEMNVSTLELGDSALYLCASSLQDRGYEQYFGPGTRLTVT.

This clonotype was detected ten times or more. The CDR3 is CASRGGGFDYEQYF. The CDR3 nucleotides are TGCGCCAGCAGGGGCGGGGGTTTTGACTACGAGCAGTACTTC. This sequence joins TRBV5-1 and TRBJ2-7; 7 bases agree with TRBD2. The CDR3 is made up of 14 amino acids. V dropped 5 bases and J dropped 3; count of bases not matched to a gene: 8. The germline V gene has CDR1 SGHRS and CDR2 YFSETQ.

This clonotype has at least ten counts. The chain uses TRBV28 and TRBJ2-1, with TRBD2 matching over 8 bases. Germline V CDR1 and CDR2: MDHEN, SYDVKM. Germline trimming cut 10 bases from V and 3 bases from J; bases unmatched to any gene: 8. The CDR3 covers 14 residues. The CDR3 here is CATLGGGGYNEQFF. The CDR3 DNA follows: TGTGCCACCCTCGGGGGGGGAGGCTACAATGAGCAGTTCTTC.

This clonotype was recorded many times. For the CDR3, the DNA is TGCAGTGCGGAGAGGCGGCAGGGGATAGATGAGCAGTTCTTC. Protein: CSAERRQGIDEQFF. The chain is built from TRBV20-1 and TRBJ2-1; possible D gene TRBD1, 6 bases. With 6 bases removed from V and 8 bases from J, the gap between germline ends came to 20 bases. The CDR3 has 14 amino acids. Per the germline V gene, CDR1 is DFQATT and CDR2 is SNEGSKA (reference sequence).

This clonotype was observed a handful of times. The chain is built from TRBV5-1 and TRBJ2-7; D is undetermined. Germline CDR1 SGHRS, CDR2 YFSETQ. V was cut by 5 bases and J by 12 bases, with 9 bases left in between. The CDR3 runs to 9 residues. The CDR3 spells CASSSVGYF. CDR3 bases: TGCGCCAGCAGTTCGGTCGGGTACTTC.

Comment on this clonotype: Mismatch with germline at one junction end may stem from a read error. V gene TRBV6-6 combines with J gene TRBJ1-6, with 12 bases lining up with TRBD1. Germline V lookup: CDR1 MNHNY, CDR2 SVGAGI (reference sequence). The CDR3 has 17 residues. This CDR3 reads CASSSTGTGGDNSPLNF. In DNA form, the CDR3 reads TGTGCCAGCAGTTCTACCGGGACAGGGGGCGATAATTCACCCCTCAACTTT.

V gene TRBV2 combines with J gene TRBJ2-7; 8 bases align to TRBD2. With V trimmed by 0 bases and J by 5 bases, 6 bases remained unmatched. Germline V gene data show CDR1 as SNHLY and CDR2 as FYNNEI. The CDR3 is made up of 15 amino acids. CDR3 loop: CASSEARGVYDEQYF. As DNA, the CDR3 is TGTGCCAGCAGTGAAGCGCGGGGGGTTTACGACGAGCAGTACTTC.